The 4 T cell receptor beta chains below come from one sample, sequenced in a study of blood T cells in healthy people across ages. Next came a second PCR, run for roughly 6 to 11 cycles, which used a sample-barcoded 5' primer along with a J-beta primer mix. TCRdb used MiXCR to reprocess the 5' RACE reads, holding one entry per CDR3 protein. The repertoire has about 730,000 distinct CDR3 sequences, around 40% of them found once; the top ten carry 20% to 25%. Sequencing was performed on blood. The receptors originated from a woman aged 55-69 years in good health.

This clonotype occurred many times. The J gene is TRBJ2-6, the V gene TRBV9, with D possibly being TRBD1 (6 bases). Germline V gives CDR1 SGDLS, CDR2 YYNGEE. V lost 7 bases and J 2 bases, leaving 13 bases between the germline ends. This CDR3 spans 15 amino acids. The CDR3 DNA sequence: TGTGCCAGCTCGGTAGGGGGTACTGGGGCCAACGTCCTGACTTTC. This gives the protein CASSVGGTGANVLTF.

This clonotype was counted at least ten times. The chain has TRBV12-3 or TRBV12-4 and TRBJ2-7; D is unclear. The V end lost 1 base, the J end lost 3 bases, and 10 bases lay between the germline ends. The CDR3 is made up of 14 amino acids. The CDR3 loop is CASSLEGGYYEQYF. For the CDR3, the DNA is TGTGCCAGCAGTTTAGAAGGCGGTTACTACGAGCAGTACTTC.

In its sample, this clonotype was seen a few times. The CDR3 nucleotides are TGCAGTGCTCCATACGGACCCAATCAGCCCCAGCATTTT. Translation gives CSAPYGPNQPQHF. The genes are TRBV20-1 and TRBJ1-5; D not certain. V was clipped by 5 bases and J by 3 bases, with 11 bases between them. This CDR3 has 13 residues. Germline CDR1 and CDR2: DFQATT and SNEGSKA (reference sequence).

The table lists this clonotype with a count of one. This sequence joins TRBV3-1 and TRBJ1-6; 7 bases map to TRBD1. V trimming: 1 base; J trimming: 9 bases; junction bases outside the gene matches: 3. Germline V lookup: CDR1 LGHDT, CDR2 YNNKEL (reference sequence). This CDR3 has 14 residues. This chain's CDR3 is CASSQVQGSSPLHF. The CDR3 bases are TGTGCCAGCAGCCAAGTACAGGGGAGTTCACCCCTCCACTTT.